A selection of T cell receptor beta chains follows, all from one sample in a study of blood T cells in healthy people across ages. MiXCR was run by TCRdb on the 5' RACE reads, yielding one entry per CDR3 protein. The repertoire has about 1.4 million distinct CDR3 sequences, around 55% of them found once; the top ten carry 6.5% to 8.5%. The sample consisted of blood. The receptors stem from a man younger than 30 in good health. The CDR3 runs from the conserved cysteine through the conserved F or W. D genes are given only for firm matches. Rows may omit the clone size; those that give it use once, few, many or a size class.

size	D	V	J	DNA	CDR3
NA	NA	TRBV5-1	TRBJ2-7	TGCGCCAGCAGTCAGAAAATAACCTACGAGCAGTACTTC	CASSQKITYEQYF
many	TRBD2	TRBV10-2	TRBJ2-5	TGCGCCAGCAGTGAGTCGCGGGGGGGGACAGAGGAGACCCAGTACTTC	CASSESRGGTEETQYF
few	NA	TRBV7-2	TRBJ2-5	TGTGCCAGCAGCTCACGACTAGTACCCCTCCAAGAGACCCAGTACTTC	CASSSRLVPLQETQYF
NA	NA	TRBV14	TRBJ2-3	TGTGCCAGCAGCCAAGACGACCCCGTGGATACGCAGTATTTT	CASSQDDPVDTQYF
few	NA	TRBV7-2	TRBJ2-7	TGTGCCAGCAGCCACAGACAGCAAACCTACGAGCAGTACTTC	CASSHRQQTYEQYF
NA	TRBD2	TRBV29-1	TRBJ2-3	TGCAGCGTTGAAATGCGGGAGGTGATCACAGATACGCAGTATTTT	CSVEMREVITDTQYF
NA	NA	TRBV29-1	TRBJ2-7	TGCAGCGTTGCGAAGGGGCGAGAAAACGAGCAGTACTTC	CSVAKGRENEQYF
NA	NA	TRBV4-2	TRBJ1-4	TGTGCCAGCAGCCAAGAAGGACATTCTAATAAAAAACTGTTTTTT	CASSQEGHSNKKLFF
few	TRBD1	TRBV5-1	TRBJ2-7	TGCGCCAGCAGCGTCAGACAGGGGATAGGGTACGAGCAGTACTTC	CASSVRQGIGYEQYF
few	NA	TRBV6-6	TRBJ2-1	TGTGCCAGCAGTTACTCTGCGGAGCAGGGCTACAATGAGCAGTTCTTC	CASSYSAEQGYNEQFF
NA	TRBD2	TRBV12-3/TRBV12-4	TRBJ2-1	TGTGCCAGCAGATATAGCGGGGGGGTCTACAATGAGCAGTTCTTC	CASRYSGGVYNEQFF
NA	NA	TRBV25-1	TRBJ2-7	TGTGCCACAAGGTCGGGCGGCTACGAGCAGTACTTC	CATRSGGYEQYF
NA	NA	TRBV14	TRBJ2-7	TGTGCCAGCAGCCAAGTTGCAGGGATAACCTACGAGCAGTACTTC	CASSQVAGITYEQYF
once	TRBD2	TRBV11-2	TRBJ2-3	TGTGCCAGCAGGACTAGCGGGGGGGAAACAGATACGCAGTATTTT	CASRTSGGETDTQYF
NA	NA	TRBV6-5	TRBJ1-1	TGTGCCTGCAGTTACGGGAGGGGAGGCACTGAAGCTTTCTTT	CACSYGRGGTEAFF
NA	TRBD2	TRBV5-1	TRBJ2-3	TGCGCCAGCAGCTCCTGGACTAGCGGGATCACAGATACGCAGTATTTT	CASSSWTSGITDTQYF
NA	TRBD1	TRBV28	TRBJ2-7	TGTGCCAGCAGTACCGGAGGGACAGGTTACGAGCAGTACTTC	CASSTGGTGYEQYF
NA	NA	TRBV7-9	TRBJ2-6	TGTGCCAGCAGCTTCGAAGCAGGTTTTAGCTCTGGGGCCAACGTCCTGACTTTC	CASSFEAGFSSGANVLTF
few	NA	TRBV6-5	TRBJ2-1	TGTGCCAGCAGTCCCCTCCAGGGTTACAATGAGCAGTTCTTC	CASSPLQGYNEQFF
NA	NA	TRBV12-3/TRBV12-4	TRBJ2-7	TGTGCCAGCAGTACCGGGACACTATCCTACGAGCAGTACTTC	CASSTGTLSYEQYF
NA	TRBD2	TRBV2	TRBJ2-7	TGTGCCAGCAGTGAATACGAGCGGGGGTTCCCCTACGAGCAGTACTTC	CASSEYERGFPYEQYF
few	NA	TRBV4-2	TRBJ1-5	TGTGCCAGCAGCCCAGCCCGGGAGGGAACCAATCAGCCCCAGCATTTT	CASSPAREGTNQPQHF
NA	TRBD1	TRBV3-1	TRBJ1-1	TGTGCCAGCAGAGGGACAGGGGGCCCCCTGAACACTGAAGCTTTCTTT	CASRGTGGPLNTEAFF
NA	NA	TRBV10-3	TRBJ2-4	TGTGCCATCAGCCCCAGGGACCAAGACATTCAGTACTTC	CAISPRDQDIQYF
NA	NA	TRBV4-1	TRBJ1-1	TGCGCCAGCAGCCAACGAAGGGACAACATGAATACTGAAGCTTTCTTT	CASSQRRDNMNTEAFF
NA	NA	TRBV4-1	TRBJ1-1	TGCGCCAGCAGCCAAGATAGGCAGGGTATCACTGAAGCTTTCTTT	CASSQDRQGITEAFF
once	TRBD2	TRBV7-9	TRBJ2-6	TGTGCCAGCAGCCCATGGACTAGCGGGGTGGTTCAAACTGGGGCCAACGTCCTGACTTTC	CASSPWTSGVVQTGANVLTF
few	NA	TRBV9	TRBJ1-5	TGTGCCAGCAGCGTAGGACAGGTCAATCAGCCCCAGCATTTT	CASSVGQVNQPQHF
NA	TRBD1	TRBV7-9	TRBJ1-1	TGTGCCAGCAGCCCGTCCCCGGGACAGGGTGGTAACACTGAAGCTTTCTTT	CASSPSPGQGGNTEAFF
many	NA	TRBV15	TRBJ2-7	TGTGCCACCAGCAGAGAACAGGGGGGGACCTACGAGCAGTACTTC	CATSREQGGTYEQYF
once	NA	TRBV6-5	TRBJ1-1	TGTGCCAGCAGTTACCTCTTTGAGGCGGGGAACACTGAAGCTTTCTTT	CASSYLFEAGNTEAFF
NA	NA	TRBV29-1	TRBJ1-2	TGCAGCGTTGGAACAGGAACTAACTATGTCTACACCTTC	CSVGTGTNYVYTF
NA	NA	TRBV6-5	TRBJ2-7	TGTGCCAGCAGTTCGAACAGAAGTCCCTACGAGCAGTACTTC	CASSSNRSPYEQYF
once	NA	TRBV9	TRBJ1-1	TGTGCCAGCAGCGTATCAGGGGCGGGTTCGGCTTTCTTT	CASSVSGAGSAFF
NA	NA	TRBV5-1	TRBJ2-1	TGCGCCAGCAGCTTTCGCCAATCGCGGGAAGCTCTGTCCTACAATGAGCAGTTCTTC	CASSFRQSREALSYNEQFF
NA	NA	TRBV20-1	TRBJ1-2	TGCAGTGCTGAACTTAAGATCTATGGCTACACCTTC	CSAELKIYGYTF
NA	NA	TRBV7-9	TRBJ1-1	TGTGCCAGCAGCCTCAGGGAGGTTGACACTGAAGCTTTCTTT	CASSLREVDTEAFF
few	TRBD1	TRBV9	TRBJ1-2	TGTGCCAGCAGCGGTCTCAGACAGGGTAGGGGCTACACCTTC	CASSGLRQGRGYTF
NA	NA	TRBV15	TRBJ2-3	TGTGCCACCAGCAGAGATTTAGGGCGGGGGCGCACAGATACGCAGTATTTT	CATSRDLGRGRTDTQYF
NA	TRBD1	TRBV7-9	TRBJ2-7	TGTGCCAGCAGAGAGGGACAGACAACCCCCTACGAGCAGTACTTC	CASREGQTTPYEQYF
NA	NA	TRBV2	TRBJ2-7	TGTGCCAGCAGAGATACAGGCAGCTCCTACGAGCAGTACTTC	CASRDTGSSYEQYF
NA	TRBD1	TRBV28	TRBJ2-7	TGTGCCAGCAGTGCAGGGGGCCTAAGCCCCTACGAGCAGTACTTC	CASSAGGLSPYEQYF
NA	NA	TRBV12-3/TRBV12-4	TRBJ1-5	TGTGCCAGCTCCACGGGAGAGGGAGCTAATAGCAATCAGCCCCAGCATTTT	CASSTGEGANSNQPQHF
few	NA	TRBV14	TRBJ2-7	TGTGCCAGCAGCCAAGTGGTTTACGAGCAGTACTTC	CASSQVVYEQYF
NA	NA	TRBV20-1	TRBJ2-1	TGCAGTGCTAAGGGACTCGAACAAGAGACCCAGTTCTTC	CSAKGLEQETQFF
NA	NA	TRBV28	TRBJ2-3	TGTGCCAGCAGTAGCTCGGGGCAGGGGCAAAGAGGGGATACGCAGTATTTT	CASSSSGQGQRGDTQYF
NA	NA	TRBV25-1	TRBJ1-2	TGTGCCAGCAGTGAACCTGCGAGTAACTATGGCTACACCTTC	CASSEPASNYGYTF
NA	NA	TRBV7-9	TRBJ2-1	TGTGCCAGCAGCCCCGGACCCGGACAGTCAAGCTCCTACAATGAGCAGTTCTTC	CASSPGPGQSSSYNEQFF
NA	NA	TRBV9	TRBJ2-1	TGTGCCAGCAGCACTAATGGGAATGAGCAGTTCTTC	CASSTNGNEQFF
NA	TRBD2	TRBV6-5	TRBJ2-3	TGTGCCAGCAAAAGCGGGGGGGCTGATACGCAGTATTTT	CASKSGGADTQYF
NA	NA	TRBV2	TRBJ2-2	TGTGCCAGCACCAGCGGTCAGAAGGTCCCCGGGGAGCTGTTTTTT	CASTSGQKVPGELFF
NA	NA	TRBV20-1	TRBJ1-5	TGCAGTGCTAGACCCCCAGGAAGCGCTCAGCCCCAGCATTTT	CSARPPGSAQPQHF
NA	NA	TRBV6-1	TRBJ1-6	TGTGCCAGCAGTGAAGCATGGACCCATAATTCACCCCTCCACTTT	CASSEAWTHNSPLHF
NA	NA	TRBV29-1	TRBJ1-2	TGCAGCGTACAAAAGCGACAGGAGGGGCGATATGGCTACACCTTC	CSVQKRQEGRYGYTF
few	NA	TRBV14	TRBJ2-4	TGTGCCAGCAGCGCGGGACCGCCCCCAAGCATTCAGTACTTC	CASSAGPPPSIQYF
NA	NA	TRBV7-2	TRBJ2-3	TGTGCCAGCAGCTTACCCCCACCTTATACGCAGTATTTT	CASSLPPPYTQYF
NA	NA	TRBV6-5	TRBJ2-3	TGTGCCAGCAGCCAATCCTCACAAGAAGATACGCAGTATTTT	CASSQSSQEDTQYF
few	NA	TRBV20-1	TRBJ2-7	TGCAGTGCTAGTGCTCAGTCTCCCTACGAGCAGTACTTC	CSASAQSPYEQYF